The rows below give T cell receptor beta chains drawn from one sample of a study of cytomegalovirus exposure and HLA in healthy donors. Clones were read by immunoSEQ multiplex PCR, and TCRdb kept only the in-frame ones, dropping some. The sample has 150,000 to 200,000 clones, around four fifths seen once. The material sequenced was PBMCs. These receptors were taken from a woman between 18 and 29 years old in good health and CMV-seronegative. The CDR3 runs from the conserved cysteine through the conserved F or W. The D gene is left open where the match is weak. Not every row has a clone size; where given, it reads once, few, many or a size class.

D	V	size	J	CDR3	DNA
TRBD2	TRBV6-5	NA	TRBJ2-7	CASSYSPSGMAYEQYF	TGTGCCAGCAGTTACTCGCCTAGCGGGATGGCCTACGAGCAGTACTTC
NA	TRBV30	once	TRBJ1-3	CAWSAGAGTGNTIYF	TGTGCCTGGAGTGCCGGGGCGGGAACTGGAAACACCATATATTTT
TRBD2	TRBV5-1	once	TRBJ2-1	CASRTTSGPDNEQFF	TGCGCCAGCAGAACGACTAGCGGGCCCGACAATGAGCAGTTCTTC
TRBD2	TRBV5-4	NA	TRBJ2-4	CASSLSSGSSWGNIQYF	TGTGCCAGCAGCTTGTCGAGCGGGAGCTCTTGGGGGAACATTCAGTACTTC
NA	TRBV5-6	NA	TRBJ2-7	CASRPRGEQYF	TGTGCCAGCAGACCCCGGGGGGAGCAGTACTTC
NA	TRBV7-6	NA	TRBJ2-3	CASSPQGGSGTDTQYF	TGTGCCAGCAGCCCCCAAGGAGGTAGCGGCACAGATACGCAGTATTTT
NA	TRBV23-1	few	TRBJ1-5	CASSQSGVGYSNQPQHF	TGCGCCAGCAGTCAATCAGGGGTTGGGTATAGCAATCAGCCCCAGCATTTT
NA	TRBV27	NA	TRBJ1-2	CASSLTRGAGYTF	TGTGCCAGCAGTTTAACCAGGGGTGCTGGCTACACCTTC
TRBD2	TRBV7-2	NA	TRBJ2-3	CASSSTLLLAGGLTDTQYF	TGTGCCAGCAGCTCAACCCTCCTATTAGCGGGAGGGCTAACAGATACGCAGTATTTT
NA	TRBV9	NA	TRBJ1-2	CASSVEREGGYTF	TGTGCCAGCAGCGTAGAGAGGGAAGGGGGCTACACCTTC
TRBD1	TRBV6-5	NA	TRBJ1-1	CASSAGTAIEAFF	TGTGCCAGCAGTGCCGGGACAGCGATTGAAGCTTTCTTT
TRBD1	TRBV27	NA	TRBJ2-1	CASRGTGGFDNEQFF	TGTGCCAGCAGGGGGACAGGGGGCTTCGACAATGAGCAGTTCTTC
NA	TRBV2	once	TRBJ2-2	CASYQENTGELFF	TGTGCCAGCTACCAGGAGAACACCGGGGAGCTGTTTTTT
NA	TRBV7-2	NA	TRBJ2-1	CASSLADSNEQFF	TGTGCCAGCAGTTTAGCCGACAGCAATGAGCAGTTCTTC
NA	TRBV4-2	NA	TRBJ2-7	CASSQDNGRRGSEQYF	TGTGCCAGCAGCCAAGATAATGGGCGGAGGGGCAGCGAGCAGTACTTC